This T cell receptor beta chain was identified in a study of shared T cell receptors in the human thymus. Trimming removed 6 bases from V and 2 bases from J; junction bases left unmatched: 5. Germline CDR1 MNHEY, CDR2 SMNVEV (reference sequence). The CDR3 sequence is 14 residues long. Data came from immunoSEQ multiplex PCR; TCRdb stores just in-frame clones and leaves some out. The sample has some 700,000 clones, roughly 90% seen once. In addition, the sample was reused for a study of human thymus T cells. From that second work: Resections from corrective heart surgery supplied the thymus tissue. In thymic and blood repertoires alike, V and J usage looked biased. There were highly overlapping thymic repertoires among unrelated individuals, as related research reported.

The chain is built from TRBV27 and TRBJ2-7; TRBD2 matches at 9 bases. Sequences were obtained from thymocytes. The source of this sequence is a boy under three years old with a congenital heart defect. The CDR3 DNA is TGTGCCAGCAGGCGGGAGGGCCGGGCCTACGAGCAGTACTTC. Translation: CASRREGRAYEQYF.